These T cell receptor beta chains were read from a single sample in a study of blood T cell repertoires in COVID-19. Assay used: immunoSEQ multiplex PCR; TCRdb lists only in-frame clones, some missing. Altogether about 200,000 clones are present, approximately 80% being singletons, with the ten largest covering 4% to 6.5%. Material: PBMCs or T cells enriched from blood (not recorded which). These receptors were taken from a woman aged 55-75 years with acute COVID-19. CDR3s include the opening cysteine and the closing phenylalanine or tryptophan. Each record gives: CDR3 length, J gene, D gene, clone size, V gene, CDR3 protein, CDR3 DNA. D genes are given only for firm matches. Some rows mark clone size as missing; the rest say once, few, many or name a class of expanded clone.

13 | TRBJ2-7 | TRBD1 | . | TRBV27 | CASGRDRVHEQYF | TGTGCCAGCGGCCGGGACAGGGTTCACGAGCAGTACTTC
16 | TRBJ2-7 | . | . | TRBV5-6 | CASSLPRQTGRYEQYF | TGTGCCAGCAGCTTGCCCCGACAGACTGGTAGGTACGAGCAGTACTTC
16 | TRBJ2-2 | TRBD2 | . | TRBV5-1 | CASSKGTRPNTGELFF | TGCGCCAGCAGCAAAGGGACTAGACCGAACACCGGGGAGCTGTTTTTT
14 | TRBJ2-7 | TRBD2 | . | TRBV7-2 | CASTPAGGTDEQYF | TGTGCCAGCACTCCAGCGGGAGGGACGGACGAGCAGTACTTC
15 | TRBJ2-5 | TRBD1 | few | TRBV6-5 | CASSYGQGGQETQYF | TGTGCCAGCAGTTACGGACAGGGGGGACAAGAGACCCAGTACTTC
14 | TRBJ2-1 | TRBD2 | . | TRBV14 | CASSQDTGGNEQFF | TGTGCCAGCAGCCAAGATACGGGAGGGAATGAGCAGTTCTTC
14 | TRBJ1-4 | . | . | TRBV5-1 | CASSFREGGEKLFF | TGCGCCAGCAGCTTCAGGGAGGGTGGTGAAAAACTGTTTTTT
17 | TRBJ2-5 | TRBD2 | . | TRBV27 | CASSSGRRGGALETQYF | TGTGCCAGCAGCTCCGGCCGTCGCGGGGGGGCCCTAGAGACCCAGTACTTC
13 | TRBJ2-2 | TRBD1 | . | TRBV28 | CASRRGQGGELFF | TGTGCCAGCAGGAGGGGGCAAGGCGGGGAGCTGTTTTTT
13 | TRBJ1-2 | . | . | TRBV7-2 | CASSSQGHGGYTF | TGTGCCAGCAGCTCTCAGGGACACGGCGGCTACACCTTC
15 | TRBJ1-3 | TRBD1 | few | TRBV4-2 | CASRATGGSGNTIYF | TGTGCCAGCAGGGCAACAGGGGGCTCTGGAAACACCATATATTTT
14 | TRBJ2-7 | . | . | TRBV10-3 | CAISDQGRRTEQYF | TGTGCCATCAGTGATCAGGGGCGACGGACCGAGCAGTACTTC
14 | TRBJ2-1 | TRBD2 | . | TRBV6-5 | CASRLAGVGHEQFF | TGTGCCAGCAGGTTAGCGGGAGTAGGCCATGAGCAGTTCTTC
14 | TRBJ2-7 | TRBD1 | . | TRBV7-6 | CASSHGTDFSEQYF | TGTGCCAGCAGCCACGGGACAGATTTCTCCGAGCAGTACTTC